This T cell receptor (beta chain) is from a study of kidney transplant recipient with SARS-CoV-2 infection. The CDR3 length is 14 residues. Germline lookup yields CDR1 LGHNA and CDR2 YNFKEQ. In regard to this clonotype: A read error may explain this, as a much larger clone is one base away.

TCRdb recomputed calls from the reads with MiXCR, one row per CDR3 protein. Found here are roughly 250,000 distinct CDR3 sequences, around 28% of them singletons; the top ten hold roughly 7%. The TCR was taken from a male patient between 25 and 40 years old who had COVID-19 and was a kidney transplant recipient. Some T cells may be graft donor cells. The material sequenced was a blood sample, taken at baseline and on roughly day 120 from a kidney transplant recipient. The chain links TRBV4-2 to TRBJ1-2; a possible D gene is TRBD1 (6 bases). CDR3 region: CAGSQEEGTFGATF. DNA for the CDR3: TGTGCCGGCAGCCAAGAGGAGGGGACATTCGGGGCCACCTTC.